Each of the 8 T cell receptor beta chains below was sequenced from the same sample in a study of T cell repertoires in cytomegalovirus infection. TCRdb ran MiXCR on the reads and lists one entry per CDR3 protein. This sample carries hundreds of thousands of distinct CDR3 sequences, approximately 24% of them seen once, and the ten largest clones take less than 9.5%. The sample consisted of CD8+ T cells from PBMCs. These receptors all stem from a human donor in good health (CMV status not recorded). Some clones in this sample may be carry-over from other donors' samples.

This clonotype was recorded a few times. The gene calls are TRBV15 and TRBJ2-1; 7 nucleotides line up with TRBD1. The V gene end was trimmed by 5 bases and the J gene end by 6 bases; junction bases not matched to a gene: 7. In germline, CDR1 is LNHNV, CDR2 YYDKDF (reference sequence). The CDR3 has 14 amino acids. CDR3 residues: CATSGWDSRNEQFF. CDR3 nucleotide sequence: TGTGCCACCAGCGGTTGGGACAGCCGCAATGAGCAGTTCTTC. The entire variable domain, with the rest obtained from reference TRBV15 and TRBJ2-1, is as follows: DAMVIQNPRYQVTQFGKPVTLSCSQTLNHNVMYWYQQKSSQAPKLLFHYYDKDFNNEADTPDNFQSRRPNTSFCFLDIRSPGLGDTAMYLCATSGWDSRNEQFFGPGTRLTVL.

This clonotype was seen a single time. A much larger clonotype is one base distant, so this may be a read error. V is TRBV7-6 and J is TRBJ1-4; 7 bases fit TRBD1. The CDR3 runs 15 residues. Per germline, CDR1 SGHVS and CDR2 FNYEAQ. The DNA of the CDR3 is TGTGTCAGCAGCCCCACAGGGGCCGGTTCTGAAAAACTGTTTTTT. Protein sequence: CVSSPTGAGSEKLFF.

This clonotype appeared a single time. V and J are TRBV5-1 and TRBJ2-3; TRBD1 agrees at 9 bases. V was clipped by 0 bases and J by 4 bases; unmatched bases: 3. This CDR3 region has 15 residues. Germline CDR1 SGHRS, CDR2 YFSETQ. CDR3 in DNA: TGCGCCAGCAGCTTGGACAGGGGGCAGTCAGATACGCAGTATTTT. Protein: CASSLDRGQSDTQYF.

This clonotype was counted at least ten times. V and J are TRBV5-5 and TRBJ1-2; D is ambiguous. The germline gives CDR1 SGHKS, CDR2 YYEKEE (reference sequence). The CDR3 sequence is 16 residues long. The V end lost 6 bases, the J end lost 5 bases, and 23 bases lay between the germline ends. The CDR3 region is CASTPEWPGIGYGYTF. The CDR3 nucleotides read TGTGCCAGCACCCCGGAGTGGCCGGGTATAGGGTATGGCTACACCTTC. Filled out from reference TRBV5-5 and TRBJ1-2, the complete variable domain reads DAGVTQSPTHLIKTRGQQVTLRCSPISGHKSVSWYQQVLGQGPQFIFQYYEKEERGRGNFPDRFSARQFPNYSSELNVNALLLGDSALYLCASTPEWPGIGYGYTFGSGTRLTVV.

The chain combines TRBV6-6 with TRBJ2-3; 11 bases line up with TRBD2. The CDR3 has 16 amino acids. The ends lost 4 bases at V and 5 bases at J; junction bases unmatched: 8. CDR1 is MNHNY and CDR2 is SVGAGI in the germline V gene (reference sequence). The CDR3 loop is CASSFLAGGVGDTQYF. The CDR3 coding sequence is TGTGCCAGCAGTTTCTTAGCGGGGGGGGTGGGAGATACGCAGTATTTT.

The chain carries TRBV28 and TRBJ2-7; weak D call: TRBD1 (5 bases). Germline V gene lookup returns CDR1 MDHEN and CDR2 SYDVKM. The CDR3 is 14 amino acids. V gave up 1 base and J gave up 2 bases, with 9 bases separating them. CDR3 DNA: TGTGCCAGCAGTTTATCCTCAGGGCCCTACGAGCAGTACGTC. Protein: CASSLSSGPYEQYV.

J is TRBJ2-7 and V is TRBV5-1; D call uncertain. CDR3 length equals 12 residues. The germline V gene encodes CDR1 SGHRS and CDR2 YFSETQ. Trimming left V 8 bases short and J 3 bases short, with 12 bases between. CDR3 sequence reads: CARSAGDYEQYF. CDR3 bases: TGCGCCAGAAGCGCCGGAGACTACGAGCAGTACTTC.

This clonotype was observed a handful of times. The chain is built from TRBV7-6 and TRBJ2-7; 9 bases map to TRBD1. There are 16 residues in the CDR3. Per the germline V gene, CDR1 is SGHVS and CDR2 is FNYEAQ. J was trimmed by 3 bases and V by 5 bases; bases with no gene match: 11. The CDR3 spells CASSPLEGTGNYEQYF. The CDR3 nucleotides read TGTGCCAGCAGCCCTCTGGAGGGGACAGGGAACTACGAGCAGTACTTC.